This T cell receptor beta chain was sequenced in a study of T cell responses to AZD1222 COVID-19 vaccine. The study, taken as a whole, reports: Distributed over spike, vaccine-associated CD4 TCRs predominated at 160-218 and 743-854. The donors showed a predominance of white British ancestry and of females, with possible underestimation of clonal diversity.

V gave up 2 bases and J gave up 4 bases; unmatched junction bases: 6. The CDR3 covers 15 residues. Germline CDR1 MNHEY, CDR2 SVGAGI. TCRdb keeps only in-frame clones here, not all; method: immunoSEQ multiplex PCR. The sample includes 77,000 or so clones, just over 90% of them seen just once. Worth noting for this clone: Its target is unknown.

Sequenced material: peripheral blood, taken on day 0 of MenACWY control vaccination. The genes are TRBV6-5 and TRBJ1-2; 8 bases align to TRBD1. The sequence was obtained from an adult in good health. CDR3 bases: TGTGCCAGCAGTTACAGGGGGACAGGACTCTATGGCTACACCTTC. Its translation: CASSYRGTGLYGYTF.